Listed below are T cell receptor beta chains from one sample, sequenced in a study of blood T cell repertoires in COVID-19. Profiling relied on immunoSEQ multiplex PCR, and the TCRdb table lists in-frame clones only, not all of them. The sample records 350,000 to 450,000 clones, 70% to 90% being singletons. Sequencing was carried out using peripheral blood. The receptors were sampled from a human donor in a cohort sampled during active COVID-19. Both conserved end residues are part of each CDR3. A D gene is named only where the DNA matches it firmly. Only some rows state a clone size, as once, few, many or a class for expanded clones.

.	15	TRBD2	TRBV19	TRBJ2-2	TGTGCCAGTAGTTCGGGACTACCGAACACCGGGGAGCTGTTTTTT	CASSSGLPNTGELFF
.	18	.	TRBV7-9	TRBJ2-2	TGTGCCAGCAGCTTATCCCTCTTGGGCAGGGGCCACACCGGGGAGCTGTTTTTT	CASSLSLLGRGHTGELFF
.	17	TRBD1	TRBV27	TRBJ1-4	TGTGCCAGCAGTTTAGGACAGGCCGAATACACTAATGAAAAACTGTTTTTT	CASSLGQAEYTNEKLFF
.	17	.	TRBV9	TRBJ2-1	TGTGCCAGCAGCGCGGGGAGTGGGCAGAGCTCCTACAATGAGCAGTTCTTC	CASSAGSGQSSYNEQFF
few	16	.	TRBV3-1/TRBV3-2	TRBJ2-2	TGTGCCAGCAGCCACCGAGGTAGGGGGGGAACCGGGGAGCTGTTTTTT	CASSHRGRGGTGELFF
.	16	TRBD2	TRBV5-4	TRBJ2-5	TGTGCCAGCAGCCCTATGAGAGCGGGGGGACAAGAGACCCAGTACTTC	CASSPMRAGGQETQYF
.	14	.	TRBV5-1	TRBJ2-1	TGCGCCAGCAGCTTGATAAGGGGCGGCAATGAGCAGTTCTTC	CASSLIRGGNEQFF
once	17	.	TRBV5-1	TRBJ2-1	TGCGCCAGCAGCCCGCCGGGCGGGGTCATCTCCTACAATGAGCAGTTCTTC	CASSPPGGVISYNEQFF
.	15	.	TRBV30	TRBJ1-4	TGTGCCTGGGGTCGGAGAGGGGGGGCGAATGAAAAACTGTTTTTT	CAWGRRGGANEKLFF
.	22	.	TRBV28	TRBJ2-2	TGTGCCAGCAGTTTACAAGGACAGTATCTGTTTAGCGCAAGGTCGAACACCGGGGAGCTGTTTTTT	CASSLQGQYLFSARSNTGELFF
.	15	TRBD1	TRBV24-1	TRBJ1-2	TGTGCCACCAGTGACCCGGGACAGGGGTCCTATGGCTACACCTTC	CATSDPGQGSYGYTF
once	15	.	TRBV11-1	TRBJ2-3	TGTGCCAGCAGCCCTCGAAGGGGTCATATGGATACGCAGTATTTT	CASSPRRGHMDTQYF
.	12	.	TRBV3-1/TRBV3-2	TRBJ1-5	TGTGCCAGCAGCCTCGCGGGTCAGCCCCAGCATTTT	CASSLAGQPQHF
.	12	.	TRBV28	TRBJ1-2	TGTGCCAGCAGGGGACTAAACTATGGCTACACCTTC	CASRGLNYGYTF
.	14	.	TRBV18	TRBJ1-4	TGTGCCAGCTCATCTACAGGGCCGTACGAAAAACTGTTTTTT	CASSSTGPYEKLFF
.	14	.	TRBV20-1	TRBJ2-1	TGCAGTGCTAGTTCCCGGTTTTCCTACAATGAGCAGTTCTTC	CSASSRFSYNEQFF
.	14	.	TRBV24-1	TRBJ2-3	TGTGCCACGGGCTCCGCATTTGGCACAGATACGCAGTATTTT	CATGSAFGTDTQYF
.	14	TRBD2	TRBV6-5	TRBJ2-2	TGTGCCAGCGCGATCCTCGGGGGGACCGGGGAGCTGTTTTTT	CASAILGGTGELFF
.	11	.	TRBV2	TRBJ1-1	TGTGCCAGCAGTGAAGCGCGAACGCCTTTCTTT	CASSEARTPFF
.	13	TRBD1	TRBV30	TRBJ1-4	TGTGCCTGGACCGGGGACAGGGGATCAAAACTGTTTTTT	CAWTGDRGSKLFF
.	15	.	TRBV4-1	TRBJ2-4	TGCGCCAGCAGCCAGGGGGCGTGGGCCAAAAACATTCAGTACTTC	CASSQGAWAKNIQYF
.	16	TRBD2	TRBV4-1	TRBJ2-1	TGCGCCAGCAGCCAACCAGGACTAGCGGGAGGGGATGAGCAGTTCTTC	CASSQPGLAGGDEQFF
.	20	.	TRBV6-1	TRBJ2-4	TGTGCCAGCAGTGAAGAGTGGAGCGCAGGGGCTAGGGGGGCCAAAAACATTCAGTACTTC	CASSEEWSAGARGAKNIQYF
.	16	.	TRBV19	TRBJ1-5	TGTGCCAGTAGTATTAACGTTCGAACAGGGAATCAGCCCCAGCATTTT	CASSINVRTGNQPQHF
.	12	.	TRBV21-1	TRBJ2-7	TGTGCCAGCAGCAAGCGGTCTGCCGAGCAGTACTTC	CASSKRSAEQYF
.	17	TRBD2	TRBV10-1	TRBJ2-3	TGCGCCAGCAGTGACCAAGGGACTAGCGGGAGGAGGAATACGCAGTATTTT	CASSDQGTSGRRNTQYF
.	17	TRBD2	TRBV30	TRBJ2-1	TGTGCCTGGAGTGCGGTAGCGGGGGGTCGCGCCTACAATGAGCAGTTCTTC	CAWSAVAGGRAYNEQFF
.	14	TRBD1	TRBV7-9	TRBJ1-5	TGTGCCAGCAGCTTACAGGGGGCCTATCAGCCCCAGCATTTT	CASSLQGAYQPQHF
.	13	.	TRBV7-7	TRBJ2-1	TGTGCTAGCAGCTTAGTACCCAGCGATGAGCAGTTCTTC	CASSLVPSDEQFF
.	14	TRBD1	TRBV19	TRBJ2-5	TGTGCCAGTAGTGTGGACAGGGTGGTAGAGACCCAGTACTTC	CASSVDRVVETQYF
.	15	.	TRBV5-4	TRBJ2-5	TGTGCCAGCAGCTTGGGGCGGGCTGGGCAAGAGACCCAGTACTTC	CASSLGRAGQETQYF
.	18	.	TRBV3-1/TRBV3-2	TRBJ2-5	TGTGCCAGCAGCCAAGGTGGGACACCCGTGGGCGGTATGAAGACCCAGTACTTC	CASSQGGTPVGGMKTQYF
.	15	TRBD2	TRBV6-5	TRBJ2-1	TGTGCCAGCAGGGAGACGGCGGGAGAGGAGAATGAGCAGTTCTTC	CASRETAGEENEQFF
.	13	.	TRBV6-5	TRBJ2-1	TGTGCCAGCATTACGGACCGCGAGGGTGAGCAGTTCTTC	CASITDREGEQFF
.	15	.	TRBV5-1	TRBJ1-2	TGCGCCAGCAGCTATGGCCAGGGGCTTAACTATGGCTACACCTTC	CASSYGQGLNYGYTF
.	17	.	TRBV3-1/TRBV3-2	TRBJ2-7	TGTGCCAGCAGCCAAGGGAGGGGGGAGCGGGGCTCCTACGAGCAGTACTTC	CASSQGRGERGSYEQYF
.	16	.	TRBV10-3	TRBJ1-5	TGTGCCATCAGTGAGTCGACACCTCATAGCAATCAGCCCCAGCATTTT	CAISESTPHSNQPQHF
few	17	TRBD2	TRBV3-1/TRBV3-2	TRBJ2-5	TGTGCCAGCAGCCAAGATTCTTCTAGCGGGGGGGCGGAGACCCAGTACTTC	CASSQDSSSGGAETQYF
.	14	.	TRBV18	TRBJ2-1	TGTGCCAGCTCACCAAACAGGGACTACAATGAGCAGTTCTTC	CASSPNRDYNEQFF
.	17	.	TRBV4-2	TRBJ1-2	TGTGCCAGCAGCCAAGACCGGCAGGGCCGCTACTATTCTGGCTACACCTTC	CASSQDRQGRYYSGYTF